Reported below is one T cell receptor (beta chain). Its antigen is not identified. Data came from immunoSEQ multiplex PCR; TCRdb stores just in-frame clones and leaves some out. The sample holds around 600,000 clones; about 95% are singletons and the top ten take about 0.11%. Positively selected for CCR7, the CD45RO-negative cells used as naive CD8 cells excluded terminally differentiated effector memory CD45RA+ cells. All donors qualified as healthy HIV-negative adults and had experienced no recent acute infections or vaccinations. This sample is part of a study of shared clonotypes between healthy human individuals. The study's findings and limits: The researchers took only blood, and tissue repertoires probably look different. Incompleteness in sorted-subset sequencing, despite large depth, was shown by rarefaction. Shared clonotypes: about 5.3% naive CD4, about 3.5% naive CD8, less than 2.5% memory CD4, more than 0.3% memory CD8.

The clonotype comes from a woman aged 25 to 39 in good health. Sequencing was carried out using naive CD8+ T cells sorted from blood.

CDR3 bases: TGTGCCAGCAGCCCTGGGAGTCTAGGCAATCAGCCCCAGCATTTT. It is translated as CASSPGSLGNQPQHF. The chain employs TRBV28 and TRBJ1-5; D gene ambiguous. The CDR3 consists of 15 residues. The V gene lost 6 bases and the J gene lost 2 bases, with 14 bases spanning the gap. Germline values: CDR1 MDHEN, CDR2 SYDVKM.